This T cell receptor beta chain came from a study of identical twins. The CDR3 has 15 residues. The germline gives CDR1 SGHTA, CDR2 FQGTGA. J lost 1 base, V lost 2 bases, and 4 bases had no gene match. TCRdb reprocessed the 5' RACE reads via MiXCR and lists one record per CDR3 protein. The sample lists 200,000 to 300,000 distinct CDR3 sequences; over 9.5% were seen once. This sequence joins TRBV7-3 and TRBJ2-7, with 8 bases aligning to TRBD2. This clonotype originated in a man aged 45 to 65 in good health. The source material was memory T cells sorted from blood. Here the CDR3 reads CASSLDGTRSYEQYF. The CDR3 nucleotides are TGTGCCAGCAGCTTAGACGGGACTAGATCCTACGAGCAGTACTTC.